Below, 27 T cell receptor beta chains from the same sample are listed, as sequenced in a study of shared T cell receptors in the human thymus. TCRdb's copy holds only in-frame clones and misses some; the assay was immunoSEQ multiplex PCR. The sample includes over 650,000 clones, over 75% of them seen just once. The same specimen was also included in a second study, on human thymus T cells.

Sequenced: thymocytes. The receptor source for this set is a boy less than two years old with a congenital heart defect.

This chain links TRBV28 with TRBJ1-3; the D is unclear. Germline CDR1 is MDHEN and CDR2 is SYDVKM. CDR3 length equals 14 residues. The V and J ends lost 4 bases and 0 bases respectively, with 7 bases between them. DNA for the CDR3: TGTGCCAGCAGTTCCCCCAACTCTGGAAACACCATATATTTT. Protein sequence: CASSSPNSGNTIYF.

This rearrangement joins TRBV5-1 to TRBJ2-2, with D possibly matching TRBD1 (6 bases). CDR3 size: 12 residues. Germline V CDR1 and CDR2: SGHRS, YFSETQ. Deletions cut 6 bases from V and 4 bases from J, with 7 bases between. The CDR3 sequence: CASKGVTGELFF. The CDR3 nucleotides are TGCGCCAGCAAGGGGGTCACCGGGGAGCTGTTTTTT.

This clone appeared a single time. The V call is TRBV25-1, the J call TRBJ2-1; D is unresolved. This CDR3 region has 17 residues. Germline CDR1 and CDR2: MGHDK and SYGVNS. V lost 2 bases, J lost 6 bases, and 20 bases lay in between. As DNA, the CDR3 is TGTGCCAGCAGTGAAGCTCCAGGTGGTAGTTTGGGCAATGAGCAGTTCTTC. It codes for CASSEAPGGSLGNEQFF.

This clone was found a few times. This rearrangement joins TRBV28 to TRBJ1-4, with D tentatively TRBD1 (5 bases). Germline CDR1 and CDR2: MDHEN and SYDVKM. Trimming took off 7 bases at V and 2 bases at J, with 14 bases between the two ends. This CDR3 has 15 amino acids. The CDR3 sequence: CASTPGESTNEKLFF. CDR3 DNA sequence: TGTGCCAGCACTCCGGGGGAATCGACTAATGAAAAACTGTTTTTT.

V is TRBV7-2 and J is TRBJ1-1; 9 positions agree with TRBD1. Germline assignment: CDR1 SGHTA and CDR2 FQGNSA. CDR3 length equals 14 residues. Trimming took 5 bases from V and 4 from J; bases not matched to a gene: 5. CDR3 amino acids: CASSLGQGSTEAFF. Here the CDR3 DNA reads TGTGCCAGCAGCCTTGGACAGGGGTCCACTGAAGCTTTCTTT.

This clone was observed a few times. The CDR3 reads CASSTTETFGELFF. CDR3 nucleotide sequence: TGTGCCAGCAGTACTACGGAGACCTTCGGGGAGCTGTTTTTT. This chain connects TRBV6-1 to TRBJ2-2; D gene ambiguous. V was cut by 5 bases and J by 7 bases, with 14 bases left in between. Germline V gene sequence: CDR1 MNHNS, CDR2 SASEGT. This CDR3 contains 14 residues.

This chain links TRBV19 with TRBJ2-1; TRBD1 matches 8 bases. This CDR3 is 18 amino acids long. The V gene's germline CDR1 is LNHDA and CDR2 SQIVND (reference sequence). J gave up 6 bases and V 1 base, and 14 bases lay outside the gene matches. CDR3 DNA sequence: TGTGCCAGTAGTATAGGCTCTCACGAGGGACAGGTTTGCAATGAGCAGTTCTTC. As protein: CASSIGSHEGQVCNEQFF.

The rearrangement links TRBV5-4 to TRBJ1-3; the match to TRBD1 covers 7 bases. Germline V gives CDR1 SGHNT, CDR2 YYREEE (reference sequence). The ends lost 4 bases at V and 3 bases at J; junction bases unmatched: 4. The CDR3 has 14 amino acids. As DNA, the CDR3 is TGTGCCAGCAGCCCCGGGACAGATGGAAACACCATATATTTT. Translation: CASSPGTDGNTIYF.

The chain combines TRBV4-3 with TRBJ1-2; 7 bases fit TRBD1. This CDR3 is built from 18 residues. With V trimmed by 0 bases and J by 1 base, 11 bases remained unmatched. Per germline, CDR1 LGHNA and CDR2 YSLEER. The CDR3 coding sequence is TGCGCCAGCAGCCAAGATCGGAAACAGGGGCAAGATAACTATGGCTACACCTTC. Encoded protein: CASSQDRKQGQDNYGYTF.

The chain employs TRBV28 and TRBJ1-1, with a tentative D call TRBD1 (6 bases). Germline lookup yields CDR1 MDHEN and CDR2 SYDVKM. V was cut by 3 bases and J by 1 base, with 12 bases left in between. The CDR3 contains 15 residues. CDR3 nucleotides: TGTGCCAGCAGTTTTAACCTCAGGGGGAACACTGAAGCTTTCTTT. This encodes CASSFNLRGNTEAFF.

As to this clone: Other DNA sequences in the same sample also yield this CDR3. The chain uses TRBV2 and TRBJ2-3; the D is unclear. CDR1 is SNHLY and CDR2 is FYNNEI in the germline V gene. CDR3 length equals 15 residues. Trimming removed 0 bases at V and 0 bases at J, with 7 bases between. CDR3 region: CASSEARGSTDTQYF. The CDR3 DNA reads as TGTGCCAGCAGTGAAGCTAGAGGAAGCACAGATACGCAGTATTTT. Combining the CDR3 with reference TRBV2 and TRBJ2-3 gives the whole variable domain EPEVTQTPSHQVTQMGQEVILRCVPISNHLYFYWYRQILGQKVEFLVSFYNNEISEKSEIFDDQFSVERPDGSNFTLKIRSTKLEDSAMYFCASSEARGSTDTQYFGPGTRLTVL.

This clone was detected a few times. The chain combines TRBV15 with TRBJ1-4; D is possibly TRBD1 (5 bases). The CDR3 has 14 amino acids. CDR1 LNHNV and CDR2 YYDKDF come from the germline V gene (reference sequence). Between the trimmed V and J ends, which lost 1 base and 3 bases, there was a span of 6 bases. The CDR3: CATSRAGPNEKLFF. DNA of the CDR3: TGTGCCACCAGCAGAGCAGGGCCTAATGAAAAACTGTTTTTT. Based on the CDR3 plus reference TRBV15 and TRBJ1-4, the full variable domain is DAMVIQNPRYQVTQFGKPVTLSCSQTLNHNVMYWYQQKSSQAPKLLFHYYDKDFNNEADTPDNFQSRRPNTSFCFLDIRSPGLGDTAMYLCATSRAGPNEKLFFGSGTQLSVL.

This clone has a handful of counts. V is TRBV5-4 and J is TRBJ2-2; D remains ambiguous. The V end was cut by 1 base, the J end by 6 bases, with 10 bases between. The CDR3 has 14 amino acids. Germline CDR1 and CDR2: SGHNT and YYREEE (reference sequence). CDR3 in amino acids: CASSLRLDPGELFF. CDR3 sequence (DNA): TGTGCCAGCAGCTTGAGGCTAGACCCCGGGGAGCTGTTTTTT.

This rearrangement joins TRBV7-9 to TRBJ2-3, with 7 bases matching TRBD2. V was pared by 1 base and J by 6 bases, with 4 bases of the junction left unmatched. CDR3 length equals 14 residues. Germline V CDR1 and CDR2: SEHNR, FQNEAQ (reference sequence). CDR3 nucleotides: TGTGCCAGCAGCTTAGTCGGGAGGAGGGATACGCAGTATTTT. Translation: CASSLVGRRDTQYF.

The chain is built from TRBV4-1 and TRBJ1-1; 9 bases match TRBD1. V lost 2 bases to trimming and J lost 5 bases; unmatched junction nucleotides: 15. The CDR3 sequence is 18 residues long. Germline V gene lookup returns CDR1 MGHRA and CDR2 YSYEKL. CDR3 region: CASSQSPWTGDGWTEAFF. The CDR3 DNA follows: TGCGCCAGCAGCCAATCCCCCTGGACAGGGGACGGGTGGACTGAAGCTTTCTTT.

The genes are TRBV7-2 and TRBJ2-7; the match to TRBD2 covers 7 bases. The V and J ends lost 5 bases and 2 bases, in that order; junction bases with no gene match: 6. This CDR3 has 14 residues. Germline CDR1 and CDR2: SGHTA and FQGNSA. CDR3 sequence (DNA): TGTGCCAGCAGCCTGCGGACTAGTCCCTACGAGCAGTACTTC. Translating it yields CASSLRTSPYEQYF.

V usage is TRBV10-3 and J usage is TRBJ2-5; tentatively, D is TRBD2 (6 bases). The germline V gene encodes CDR1 ENHRY and CDR2 SYGVKD. Deletions cut 4 bases from V and 2 bases from J, with 14 bases between. The CDR3 length is 15 residues. The DNA for the CDR3 is TGTGCCATCAGTGCCGGGACTCCGAAGCAAGAGACCCAGTACTTC. This translates into CAISAGTPKQETQYF.

The chain couples TRBV5-4 to TRBJ1-1; maybe TRBD1 (5 bases). Germline lookup yields CDR1 SGHNT and CDR2 YYREEE (reference sequence). Trimming stripped 0 bases from V and 3 bases from J, with 12 bases between. The length of the CDR3 is 15 residues. The CDR3 DNA reads TGTGCCAGCAGCTTGGAAAAGGGGCATGACACTGAAGCTTTCTTT. Its translation: CASSLEKGHDTEAFF. Complete variable domain (other parts from reference TRBV5-4 and TRBJ1-1): ETGVTQSPTHLIKTRGQQVTLRCSSQSGHNTVSWYQQALGQGPQFIFQYYREEENGRGNFPPRFSGLQFPNYSSELNVNALELDDSALYLCASSLEKGHDTEAFFGQGTRLTVV.

This clone was counted between two and nine times. The rearrangement links TRBV19 to TRBJ1-3, with D perhaps matching TRBD1 (6 bases). The germline V gene has CDR1 LNHDA and CDR2 SQIVND (reference sequence). CDR3 length: 14 residues. V dropped 4 bases and J dropped 8 bases, with 15 bases sitting between them. Here the CDR3 reads CASSRRTEVDTIYF. The CDR3 coding sequence is TGTGCCAGTAGTAGGCGGACAGAAGTAGACACCATATATTTT. Combining the CDR3 with reference TRBV19 and TRBJ1-3 gives the whole variable domain DGGITQSPKYLFRKEGQNVTLSCEQNLNHDAMYWYRQDPGQGLRLIYYSQIVNDFQKGDIAEGYSVSREKKESFPLTVTSAQKNPTAFYLCASSRRTEVDTIYFGEGSWLTVV.

The chain's CDR3 is CASSHLGGGTDTQYF. In nucleotides, the CDR3 is TGTGCCAGCAGCCACCTGGGCGGGGGCACAGATACGCAGTATTTT. The chain combines TRBV5-4 with TRBJ2-3; maybe TRBD2 (6 bases). The germline gives CDR1 SGHNT, CDR2 YYREEE (reference sequence). The CDR3 spans 15 residues. Deletions cut 4 bases from V and 1 base from J, with 13 bases between.

This clone appeared a few times. In nucleotides, the CDR3 is TGTGCCAGCAGTCCGAAAGAGTCAGCAGGTTCACCCCTCCACTTT. This translates into CASSPKESAGSPLHF. V gene TRBV28 combines with J gene TRBJ1-6; D remains unclear. The CDR3 extends over 15 amino acids. Trimming removed 5 bases from V and 9 bases from J, with 17 bases in between. Per the germline V gene, CDR1 is MDHEN and CDR2 is SYDVKM.

V usage is TRBV6-5 and J usage is TRBJ2-7; 11 bases match TRBD1. The CDR3 consists of 15 residues. CDR1 is MNHEY, CDR2 SVGAGI, per germline. V shed 5 bases, J shed 1 base, and the junction held 4 bases outside the gene matches. CDR3 coding DNA: TGTGCCAGCAGTAAGGACAGGGGGCAATCCTACGAGCAGTACTTC. This sequence encodes CASSKDRGQSYEQYF.

V gene TRBV19 combines with J gene TRBJ1-5, with D unresolved. The CDR3 length is 15 residues. Germline V gene lookup returns CDR1 LNHDA and CDR2 SQIVND (reference sequence). The V gene lost 0 bases and the J gene lost 9 bases, with 15 bases spanning the gap. Here the CDR3 reads CASSIDLAGPMPQHF. In DNA form, the CDR3 reads TGTGCCAGTAGTATAGATCTCGCGGGTCCAATGCCCCAGCATTTT.

The sample holds a few counts of this clone. This rearrangement joins TRBV7-9 to TRBJ2-1; the match to TRBD1 covers 8 bases. The CDR3 consists of 15 residues. CDR1 is SEHNR, CDR2 FQNEAQ, per germline (reference sequence). V gave up 5 bases and J gave up 0 bases; unmatched junction bases: 3. Here the CDR3 reads CASSDRGCSYNEQFF. The CDR3 nucleotides read TGTGCCAGCAGCGACAGGGGATGCTCCTACAATGAGCAGTTCTTC.

This clone was observed a handful of times. The V gene is TRBV6-6, the J gene TRBJ2-1; D is perhaps TRBD2 (5 bases). The V and J ends lost 2 bases and 8 bases respectively, with 7 bases between them. There are 12 residues in the CDR3. The germline V gene has CDR1 MNHNY and CDR2 SVGAGI (reference sequence). The CDR3: CASSYGEHEQFF. CDR3 bases: TGTGCCAGCAGTTACGGGGAGCATGAGCAGTTCTTC.

This chain uses TRBV7-2 with TRBJ2-7, with D perhaps matching TRBD1 (6 bases). V was shortened by 5 bases and J by 7 bases, with 18 bases between the two germline ends. The V gene's germline CDR1 is SGHTA and CDR2 FQGNSA. The CDR3 has 14 residues. CDR3 DNA sequence: TGTGCCAGCAGCGCTCCGGGACACCTTAGAGAGCAGTACTTC. It codes for CASSAPGHLREQYF.

The rearrangement uses TRBV5-6 and TRBJ1-5, with D perhaps TRBD1 (6 bases). The CDR3 loop spans 16 amino acids. With 0 bases removed from V and 4 bases from J, the gap between germline ends came to 14 bases. CDR1 is SGHDT, CDR2 YYEEEE, per germline. This CDR3 is CASSLGPGEGNQPQHF. In DNA form, the CDR3 reads TGTGCCAGCAGCTTGGGACCAGGGGAGGGAAATCAGCCCCAGCATTTT.